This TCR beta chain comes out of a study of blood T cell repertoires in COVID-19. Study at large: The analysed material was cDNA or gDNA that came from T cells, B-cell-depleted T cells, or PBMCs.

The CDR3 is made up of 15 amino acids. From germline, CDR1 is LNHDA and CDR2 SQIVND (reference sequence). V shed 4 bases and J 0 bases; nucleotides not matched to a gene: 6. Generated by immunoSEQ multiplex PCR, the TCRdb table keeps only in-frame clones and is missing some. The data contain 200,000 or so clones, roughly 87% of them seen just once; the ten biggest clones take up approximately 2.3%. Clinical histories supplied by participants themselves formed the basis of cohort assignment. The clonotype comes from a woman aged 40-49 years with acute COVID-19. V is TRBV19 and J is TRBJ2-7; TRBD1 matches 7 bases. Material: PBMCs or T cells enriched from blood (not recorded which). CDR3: CASSTAGTVSYEQYF. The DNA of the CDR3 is TGTGCCAGTAGTACTGCCGGGACAGTCTCCTACGAGCAGTACTTC.